The 2 T cell receptor beta chains listed next were all sequenced from one sample in a study of blood T cell repertoires in COVID-19. Produced via immunoSEQ multiplex PCR; TCRdb's table is partial and in-frame only. This sample carries tens of thousands of clones, around nine tenths of them seen once, and the ten largest clones take 4.3%. Input material: peripheral blood. These receptors originate from a man aged 60-69 years with acute or convalescent COVID-19.

This sequence joins TRBV11-2 and TRBJ1-1; 8 nucleotides align to TRBD1. Trimming cost V 4 bases and J 1 base; bases outside gene matches: 8. CDR3 length: 16 amino acids. CDR1 SGHAT and CDR2 FQNNGV come from the germline V gene. The CDR3 nucleotides read TGTGCCAGCAGCTCGATCAGGGGGCCCCAGAACACTGAAGCTTTCTTT. It yields the protein CASSSIRGPQNTEAFF.

This chain joins TRBV5-6 and TRBJ1-1; 7 nucleotides match TRBD1. Germline CDR1 and CDR2: SGHDT and YYEEEE. The CDR3 length is 13 residues. The junction had 5 bases not matched to a gene; V was cut back by 2 bases and J by 7 bases. The CDR3 DNA reads as TGTGCCAGCAGCTTACAGGGGTTATTTGAAGCTTTCTTT. Its protein product is CASSLQGLFEAFF.